Listed below are T cell receptor beta chains from one sample, sequenced in a study of technical replicates of blood from a few donors. The data were produced by immunoSEQ multiplex PCR, yet TCRdb's version contains in-frame clones alone and is incomplete. The sample has over 70,000 clones, around 95% seen once. Sequencing input: T cells isolated from PBMCs. The receptors were gathered from a human donor in good health. Both conserved end residues are part of each CDR3. D genes are given only for firm matches. A row's size may be missing; if present it is once, few, many or a size class.

j_gene,abundance,v_gene,d_gene,CDR3aa,CDR3nt
TRBJ1-1,NA,TRBV5-4,NA,CASRKEYLEGTEAFF,TGTGCCAGCAGGAAGGAGTATTTGGAGGGCACTGAAGCTTTCTTT
TRBJ2-7,NA,TRBV2,TRBD1,CASRDGTGGEQYF,TGTGCCAGCAGGGACGGGACAGGAGGTGAGCAGTACTTC
TRBJ1-2,NA,TRBV4-3,NA,CASSPTRNYGYTF,TGCGCCAGCAGCCCGACAAGAAACTATGGCTACACCTTC
TRBJ2-1,NA,TRBV6-5,NA,CASSEGGHEQFF,TGTGCCAGCAGCGAGGGTGGGCATGAGCAGTTCTTC
TRBJ2-2,NA,TRBV19,TRBD1,CASSLTGGELFF,TGTGCCAGTAGTCTGACAGGGGGAGAGCTGTTTTTT
TRBJ2-6,NA,TRBV4-3,NA,CASSQDHSGANVLTF,TGCGCCAGCAGCCAAGACCACTCTGGGGCCAACGTCCTGACTTTC
TRBJ1-2,NA,TRBV14,NA,CASSQEWGHYGYTF,TGTGCCAGCAGCCAAGAGTGGGGGCACTATGGCTACACCTTC
TRBJ2-7,NA,TRBV6-5,TRBD1,CASRRGRGSYEQYF,TGTGCCAGCAGGAGGGGGCGCGGGTCCTACGAGCAGTACTTC
TRBJ2-1,NA,TRBV19,NA,CASSILGLRNNGYNEQFF,TGTGCCAGTAGTATACTAGGACTAAGGAATAACGGGTACAATGAGCAGTTCTTC
TRBJ2-7,NA,TRBV13,NA,CASSLGSQSYEQYF,TGTGCCAGCAGCTTAGGGTCACAAAGCTACGAGCAGTACTTC
TRBJ1-4,NA,TRBV9,NA,CASSVGGGNEKLFF,TGTGCCAGCAGCGTAGGGGGGGGGAATGAAAAACTGTTTTTT
TRBJ2-1,NA,TRBV2,TRBD2,CASRIMGLAGNEQFF,TGTGCCAGCAGAATCATGGGACTAGCGGGTAATGAGCAGTTCTTC
TRBJ2-3,NA,TRBV14,NA,CASSSLISRPVGTDTQYF,TGTGCCAGCAGCTCACTAATTTCCCGACCAGTCGGTACAGATACGCAGTATTTT
TRBJ1-3,NA,TRBV7-9,NA,CASSLEEGYTIYF,TGTGCCAGCAGCTTAGAGGAGGGGTACACCATATATTTT
TRBJ2-1,NA,TRBV6-6,TRBD2,CASSYLGLAGYEQFF,TGTGCCAGCAGTTATTTGGGACTAGCGGGATATGAGCAGTTCTTC
TRBJ1-2,NA,TRBV11-2,TRBD1,CASSPTGENHYGYTF,TGTGCCAGCAGTCCGACAGGGGAAAATCACTATGGCTACACCTTC
TRBJ1-2,NA,TRBV5-1,NA,CASSLAPRGDGYTF,TGCGCCAGCAGCTTGGCTCCCAGGGGAGATGGCTACACCTTC
TRBJ1-4,NA,TRBV27,TRBD1,CASSLLGGQGSEKLFF,TGTGCCAGCAGCCTCTTGGGGGGACAGGGAAGTGAAAAACTGTTTTTT
TRBJ2-1,NA,TRBV6-5,TRBD1,CASSYGQGAVNEQFF,TGTGCCAGCAGTTACGGACAGGGGGCTGTGAATGAGCAGTTCTTC
TRBJ1-4,NA,TRBV7-9,TRBD1,CASSSTGGAKLFF,TGTGCCAGCAGCTCTACAGGGGGAGCAAAACTGTTTTTT
TRBJ1-4,NA,TRBV9,NA,CASSEGGDREKLFF,TGTGCCAGCAGCGAAGGGGGGGACCGTGAAAAACTGTTTTTT
TRBJ2-1,NA,TRBV5-4,NA,CASSLDATGWKFF,TGTGCCAGCAGCTTGGACGCGACGGGATGGAAGTTCTTC
TRBJ2-7,NA,TRBV4-1,TRBD2,CASSPTSGSSYEQYF,TGCGCCAGCAGTCCTACTAGCGGGAGCTCCTACGAGCAGTACTTC
TRBJ1-4,NA,TRBV6-1,NA,CASSEGFGGWGEKLFF,TGTGCCAGCAGTGAAGGGTTTGGAGGTTGGGGTGAAAAACTGTTTTTT
TRBJ2-3,NA,TRBV6-1,TRBD2,CATVAGLVPDTQYF,TGTGCCACCGTAGCGGGTCTTGTTCCAGATACGCAGTATTTT
TRBJ2-7,NA,TRBV7-2,TRBD2,CASSSKLAGGFSDEQYF,TGTGCCAGCAGCTCGAAATTAGCGGGAGGGTTTAGCGACGAGCAGTACTTC
TRBJ2-1,NA,TRBV19,NA,CASSIFGSSYNEQFF,TGTGCCAGTAGTATTTTCGGGAGCTCCTACAATGAGCAGTTCTTC
TRBJ1-2,NA,TRBV29-1,NA,CSVDEGYFYGYTF,TGCAGCGTTGATGAGGGATACTTCTACGGCTACACCTTC
TRBJ2-7,NA,TRBV9,NA,CASSPWGDHSYEQYF,TGTGCCAGCAGCCCGTGGGGAGACCACTCCTACGAGCAGTACTTC
TRBJ1-3,few,TRBV9,NA,CASSYSDYGGDTIYF,TGTGCCAGCAGCTATTCGGACTACGGTGGGGACACCATATATTTT
TRBJ2-3,NA,TRBV7-9,NA,CASSLGASTDTQYF,TGTGCCAGCAGCTTGGGGGCTAGCACAGATACGCAGTATTTT